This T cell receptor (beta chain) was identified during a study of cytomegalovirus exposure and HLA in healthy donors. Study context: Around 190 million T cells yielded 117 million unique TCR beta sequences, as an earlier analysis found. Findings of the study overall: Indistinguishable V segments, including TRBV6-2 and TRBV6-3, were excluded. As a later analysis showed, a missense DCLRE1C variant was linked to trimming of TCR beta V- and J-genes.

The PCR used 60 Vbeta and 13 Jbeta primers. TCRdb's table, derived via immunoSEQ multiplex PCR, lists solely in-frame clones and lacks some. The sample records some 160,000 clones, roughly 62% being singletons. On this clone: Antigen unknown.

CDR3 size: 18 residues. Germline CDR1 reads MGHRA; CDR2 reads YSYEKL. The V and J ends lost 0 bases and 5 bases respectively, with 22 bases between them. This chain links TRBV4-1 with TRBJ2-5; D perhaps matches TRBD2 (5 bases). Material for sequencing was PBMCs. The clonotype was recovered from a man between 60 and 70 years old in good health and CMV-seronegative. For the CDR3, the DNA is TGCGCCAGCAGCCAAGAAGGGCTAGCTTCCGTCGGTTGGGAGACCCAGTACTTC. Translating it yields CASSQEGLASVGWETQYF.